Sequencing of this TCR beta chain was carried out in a study of shared clonotypes between healthy human individuals. The protocol was immunoSEQ multiplex PCR, while the TCRdb copy is restricted to in-frame clones and leaves out a portion. Seen here are hundreds of thousands of clones, about 96% observed once, and the top ten hold roughly 0.055%. Trimming removed 11 bases from V and 8 bases from J, with 15 bases in between. Germline CDR1 MDHEN, CDR2 SYDVKM. The CDR3 is 11 residues long. The receptor's source is a woman in her 30s in good health. The chain couples TRBV28 to TRBJ1-2; D is ambiguous. Sequences were obtained from naive CD4+ T cells sorted from blood. This sample's subset: CD45RA+ positively selected. CDR3 protein: CASARLGGYTF. CDR3 in DNA: TGTGCCTCCGCTAGGCTAGGAGGCTACACCTTC.